Included here is one TCR beta chain sequence, with context. This record comes from a study of control samples from healthy donors and cancer patients. Per germline, CDR1 MNHNS and CDR2 SASEGT. Trimming took off 1 base at V and 5 bases at J, with 11 bases between the two ends. The CDR3 runs 14 residues. TCRdb keeps only in-frame clones here, not all; method: immunoSEQ multiplex PCR. The table lists around 140,000 clones, over 85% of them singletons. The specimen was blood. This rearrangement joins TRBV6-1 to TRBJ1-1; a weak D match, TRBD1 (6 bases). The receptor was derived from a man younger than 35 in good health. The chain's CDR3 is CASSEVQGETEAFF. CDR3 DNA sequence: TGTGCCAGCAGTGAAGTACAGGGAGAGACTGAAGCTTTCTTT.